This T cell receptor beta chain stems from a study of cytomegalovirus exposure and HLA in healthy donors. Study findings and constraints: Most TCR sequences were uncommon, yet certain public TCRs appeared in many donors.

Concerning this clone itself: Its specificity is not known.

Germline V gene lookup returns CDR1 GTSNPN and CDR2 SVGIG (reference sequence). This CDR3 region has 12 residues. Between the trimmed V and J ends, which lost 3 bases and 5 bases, there was a span of 10 bases. The protocol was immunoSEQ multiplex PCR, while the TCRdb copy is restricted to in-frame clones and leaves out a portion. The table shows over 200,000 clones, with 90% occurring only once. This TCR was sampled from a woman in her late teens or twenties in good health and CMV-seronegative. The V call is TRBV30, the J call TRBJ2-5; a possible D gene is TRBD1 (5 bases). The sample was PBMCs. CDR3 amino acids: CAWRQGRETQYF. The CDR3 DNA follows: TGTGCCTGGAGGCAGGGCCGGGAGACCCAGTACTTC.